This T cell receptor beta chain stems from a study of post-analysis software for immune sequencing data. Whole-study findings and limits: Those with multiple sclerosis, the patient group, showed significantly lower normalized Chao1 diversity than controls. Patients had higher frequencies than controls of about 5 TRBV segments, including TRBV5-6, TRBV5-1 and TRBV20-1.

Germline CDR1 and CDR2: DFQATT and SNEGSKA (reference sequence). This CDR3 has 15 residues. V shed 4 bases and J 4 bases; nucleotides not matched to a gene: 10. In the case of this clonotype: Antigen specificity is unknown.

Built from TCR beta cDNA, the libraries had unique molecular identifiers in them. TCRdb reprocessed the PCR reads with MiXCR, giving one entry per CDR3 protein. The table records roughly 430,000 distinct CDR3 sequences, over 30% of them present only once. The TCR sequence derives from a girl aged 2-10 years with multiple sclerosis. Sequencing used blood. This chain links TRBV20-1 with TRBJ2-3, with 8 nucleotides matching TRBD1. CDR3 DNA sequence: TGCAGTGCTACCGTTGGACAGGGTTTGGCAGATACGCAGTATTTT. This encodes CSATVGQGLADTQYF.